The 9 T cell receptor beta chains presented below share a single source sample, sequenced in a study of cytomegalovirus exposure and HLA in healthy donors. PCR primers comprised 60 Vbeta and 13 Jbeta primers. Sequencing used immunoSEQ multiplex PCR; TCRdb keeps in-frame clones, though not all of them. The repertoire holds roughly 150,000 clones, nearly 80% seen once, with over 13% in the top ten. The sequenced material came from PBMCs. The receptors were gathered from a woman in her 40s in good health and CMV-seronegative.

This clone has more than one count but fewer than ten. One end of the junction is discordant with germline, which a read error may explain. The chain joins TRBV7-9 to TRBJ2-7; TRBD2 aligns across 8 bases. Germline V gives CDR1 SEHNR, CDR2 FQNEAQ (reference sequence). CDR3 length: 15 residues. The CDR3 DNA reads TGTTCCAGCAGCTCGGAGACGGGAGGGCGGTACGAGCAGTACTTC. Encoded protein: CSSSSETGGRYEQYF.

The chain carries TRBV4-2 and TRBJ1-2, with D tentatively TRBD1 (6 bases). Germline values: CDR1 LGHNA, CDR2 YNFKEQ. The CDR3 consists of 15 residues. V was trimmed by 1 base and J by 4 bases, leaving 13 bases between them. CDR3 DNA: TGTGCCAGCAGCCAAGTTTGGGGGGGCGGCTATGGCTACACCTTC. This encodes CASSQVWGGGYGYTF.

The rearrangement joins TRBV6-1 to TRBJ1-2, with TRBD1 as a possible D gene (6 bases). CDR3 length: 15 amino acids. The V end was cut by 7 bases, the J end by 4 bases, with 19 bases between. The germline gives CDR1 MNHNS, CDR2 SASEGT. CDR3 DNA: TGTGCCAGCAATCCACGGGGGGGGCCAGGCTATGGCTACACCTTC. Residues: CASNPRGGPGYGYTF.

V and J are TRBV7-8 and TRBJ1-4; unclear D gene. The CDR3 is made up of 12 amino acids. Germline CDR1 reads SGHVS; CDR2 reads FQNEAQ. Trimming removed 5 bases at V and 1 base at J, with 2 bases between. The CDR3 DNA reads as TGTGCCAGCAGCCAAACTAATGAAAAACTGTTTTTT. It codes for CASSQTNEKLFF.

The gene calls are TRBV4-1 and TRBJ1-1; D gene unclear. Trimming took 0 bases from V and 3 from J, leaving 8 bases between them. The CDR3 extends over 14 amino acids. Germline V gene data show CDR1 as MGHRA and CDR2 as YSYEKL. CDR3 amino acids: CASSQDRGYTEAFF. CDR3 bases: TGCGCCAGCAGCCAAGATCGGGGTTACACTGAAGCTTTCTTT.

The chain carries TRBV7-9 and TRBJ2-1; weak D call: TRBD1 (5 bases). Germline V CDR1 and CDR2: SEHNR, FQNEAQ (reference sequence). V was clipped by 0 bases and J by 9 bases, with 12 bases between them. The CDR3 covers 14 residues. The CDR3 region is CASSLALGVSEQFF. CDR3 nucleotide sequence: TGTGCCAGCAGCTTAGCCCTAGGGGTTAGTGAGCAGTTCTTC.

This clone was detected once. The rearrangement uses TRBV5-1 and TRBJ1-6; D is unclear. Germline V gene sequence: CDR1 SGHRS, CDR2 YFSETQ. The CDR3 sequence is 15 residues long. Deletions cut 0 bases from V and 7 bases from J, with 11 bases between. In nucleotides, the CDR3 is TGCGCCAGCAGCTTGGGGGCCGCCGTAAATTCACCCCTCCACTTT. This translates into CASSLGAAVNSPLHF.

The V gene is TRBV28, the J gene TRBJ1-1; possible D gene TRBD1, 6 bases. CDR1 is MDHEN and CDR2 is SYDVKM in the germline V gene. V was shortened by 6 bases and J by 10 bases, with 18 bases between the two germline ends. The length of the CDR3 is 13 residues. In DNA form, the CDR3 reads TGTGCCAGCAGCTATCCAGAAGGGGGAAGAGCTTTCTTT. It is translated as CASSYPEGGRAFF.

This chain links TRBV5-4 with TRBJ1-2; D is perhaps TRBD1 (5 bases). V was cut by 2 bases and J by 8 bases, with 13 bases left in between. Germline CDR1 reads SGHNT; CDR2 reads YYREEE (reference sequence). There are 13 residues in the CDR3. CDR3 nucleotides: TGTGCCAGCAGCTTTGGGCCGGGGGGGGGCTACACCTTC. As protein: CASSFGPGGGYTF.